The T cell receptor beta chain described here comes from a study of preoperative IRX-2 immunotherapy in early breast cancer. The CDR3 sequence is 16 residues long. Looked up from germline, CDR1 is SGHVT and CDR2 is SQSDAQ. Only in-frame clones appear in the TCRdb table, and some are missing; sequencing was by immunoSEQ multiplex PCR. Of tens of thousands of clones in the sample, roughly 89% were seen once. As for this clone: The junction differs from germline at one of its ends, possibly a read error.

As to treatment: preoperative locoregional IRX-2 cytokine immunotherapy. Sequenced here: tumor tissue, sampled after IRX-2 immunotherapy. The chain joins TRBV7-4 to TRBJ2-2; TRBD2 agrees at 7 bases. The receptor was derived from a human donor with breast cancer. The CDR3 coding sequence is TGTGCCAGCAGTTTAGCCTTCGCGGGGGACACCGGGGAGCTGTTTTTT. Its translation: CASSLAFAGDTGELFF.